A selection of T cell receptor beta chains follows, all from one sample in a study of response to subunit inactivated influenza vaccine. TCRdb analysed the RT-PCR reads with MiXCR anew, one entry per CDR3 protein. The profile shows approximately 500,000 distinct CDR3 sequences, over 10% of them singletons. The sample here was PBMCs from blood, taken 45 days after vaccination. Every receptor here comes from a man aged 45 to 65 who received an inactivated influenza vaccine. CDR3s leave out the opening cysteine and the closing phenylalanine or tryptophan. Fields, in order: V gene, CDR3 protein.

>TRBV7-2
ASSLGPISYEQY
>TRBV20-1
SATSGSGANVLT
>TRBV20-1
SASDGGGGEQF
>TRBV27
ASSSRQGQETQY
>TRBV5-1
ASSLDSGTNTEVF
>TRBV5-1
ASSLAGTRPYEQY
>TRBV12-3/TRBV12-4
ASSFSSGAQETQY
>TRBV5-1
ASSCEQETQY
>TRBV27
ASSLLAGGLNNEQF
>TRBV28
ASSLHRQSPREQY
>TRBV7-9
ASSLPNGEGGYT
>TRBV6-2/TRBV6-3
ASSYFSTDTQY
>TRBV12-3/TRBV12-4
ASSRPGQGAYGYT
>TRBV7-9
ASSPRTGHGETQY
>TRBV20-1
SAPKLAGSYEQY
>TRBV5-1
ASSLVASGSHEQY
>TRBV6-1
ASSPSGRSYNEQF
>TRBV7-2
ASTGLLYTGELF
>TRBV7-2
ASSLLGQALNSPLH
>TRBV11-2
ASSSNRLAGLSYEQY
>TRBV20-1
SAALGTSGMSSYNEQF
>TRBV6-5
ASSYSRGTGHTGELF
>TRBV12-3/TRBV12-4
ASRRDNPVGEQY
>TRBV20-1
SASYRGDYGYT
>TRBV4-1
ASSPPGGIEQF
>TRBV5-1
ASSPLGESSYNSPLH
>TRBV3-1
ASSPRPGARETQY
>TRBV6-2/TRBV6-3
ASNTGLAGDTQY
>TRBV12-3/TRBV12-4
ASSLNPPGDEQF
>TRBV20-1
SADGTGHQETQY
>TRBV10-3
AISELIISYNEQF
>TRBV12-3/TRBV12-4
ASSPGTETQY